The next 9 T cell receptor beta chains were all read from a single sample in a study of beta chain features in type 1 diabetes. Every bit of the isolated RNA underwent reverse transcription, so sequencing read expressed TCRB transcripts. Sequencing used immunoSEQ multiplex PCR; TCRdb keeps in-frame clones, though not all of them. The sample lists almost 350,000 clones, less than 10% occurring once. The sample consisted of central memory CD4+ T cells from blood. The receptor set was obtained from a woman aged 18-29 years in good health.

The CDR3 loop is CASRTTPPETQYF. In DNA form, the CDR3 reads TGTGCCAGCAGAACCACCCCTCCGGAGACCCAGTACTTC. V and J are TRBV28 and TRBJ2-5; no definite D call. The ends were cut back, 6 bases at V and 5 bases at J, with 13 bases in the middle. This CDR3 has 13 amino acids. Per germline, CDR1 MDHEN and CDR2 SYDVKM.

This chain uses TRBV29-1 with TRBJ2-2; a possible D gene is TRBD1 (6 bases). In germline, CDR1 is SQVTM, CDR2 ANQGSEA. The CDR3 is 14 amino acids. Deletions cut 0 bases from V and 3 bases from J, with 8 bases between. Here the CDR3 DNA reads TGCAGCGTTGAAGACAGGGGCCACACCGGGGAGCTGTTTTTT. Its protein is CSVEDRGHTGELFF.

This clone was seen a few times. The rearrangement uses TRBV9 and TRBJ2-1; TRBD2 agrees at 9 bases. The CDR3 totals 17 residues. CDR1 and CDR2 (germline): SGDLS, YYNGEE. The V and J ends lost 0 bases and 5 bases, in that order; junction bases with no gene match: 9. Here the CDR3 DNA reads TGTGCCAGCAGCGTAGGAAGTAGCGGGAGATTGAACAATGAGCAGTTCTTC. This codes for CASSVGSSGRLNNEQFF.

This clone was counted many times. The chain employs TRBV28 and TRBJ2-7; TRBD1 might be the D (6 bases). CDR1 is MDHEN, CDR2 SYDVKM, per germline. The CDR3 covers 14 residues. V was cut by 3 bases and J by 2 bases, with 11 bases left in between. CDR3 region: CASSFVDRTYEQYF. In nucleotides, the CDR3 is TGTGCCAGCAGTTTCGTGGACAGAACCTACGAGCAGTACTTC. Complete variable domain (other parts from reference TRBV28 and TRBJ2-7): DVKVTQSSRYLVKRTGEKVFLECVQDMDHENMFWYRQDPGLGLRLIYFSYDVKMKEKGDIPEGYSVSREKKERFSLILESASTNQTSMYLCASSFVDRTYEQYFGPGTRLTVT.

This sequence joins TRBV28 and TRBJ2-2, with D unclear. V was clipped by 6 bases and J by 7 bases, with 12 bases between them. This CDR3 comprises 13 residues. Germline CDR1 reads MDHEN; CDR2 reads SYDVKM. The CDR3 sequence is CASSSVVVGELFF. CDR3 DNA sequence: TGTGCCAGCAGCAGCGTGGTGGTCGGGGAGCTGTTTTTT.

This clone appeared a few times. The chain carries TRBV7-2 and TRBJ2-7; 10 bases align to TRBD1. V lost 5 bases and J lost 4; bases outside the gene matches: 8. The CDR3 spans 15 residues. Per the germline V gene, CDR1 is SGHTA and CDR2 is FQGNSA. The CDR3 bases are TGTGCCAGCAGCCGGCCGGGACAGGGGTTTTACGAGCAGTACTTC. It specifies CASSRPGQGFYEQYF.

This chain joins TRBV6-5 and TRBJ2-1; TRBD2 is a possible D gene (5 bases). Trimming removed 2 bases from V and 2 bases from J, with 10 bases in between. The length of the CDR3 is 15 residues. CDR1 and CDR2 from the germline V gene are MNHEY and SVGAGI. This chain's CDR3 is CASSYERRTYNEQFF. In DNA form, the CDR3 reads TGTGCCAGCAGTTACGAGCGGAGAACCTACAATGAGCAGTTCTTC.

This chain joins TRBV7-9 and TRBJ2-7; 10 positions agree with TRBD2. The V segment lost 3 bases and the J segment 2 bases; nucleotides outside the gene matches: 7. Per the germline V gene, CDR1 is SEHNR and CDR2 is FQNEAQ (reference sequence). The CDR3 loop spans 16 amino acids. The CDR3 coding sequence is TGTGCCAGCAGCTTCCCCCCTAGCGGGAGCCCCTACGAGCAGTACTTC. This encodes CASSFPPSGSPYEQYF.

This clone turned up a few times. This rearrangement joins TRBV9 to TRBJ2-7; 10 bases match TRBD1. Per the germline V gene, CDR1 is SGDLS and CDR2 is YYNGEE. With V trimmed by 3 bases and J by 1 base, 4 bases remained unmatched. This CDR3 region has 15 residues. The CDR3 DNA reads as TGTGCCAGCAGCGCACGGGGACAGGGGTCCTACGAGCAGTACTTC. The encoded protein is CASSARGQGSYEQYF.